The 18 T cell receptor beta chains below were found in one sample sequenced in a study of PD-L1 blockade in urothelial cancer. Indicated time point: pretreatment peripheral blood. Sequenced by immunoSEQ multiplex PCR; TCRdb stores in-frame clones only, minus some. The sample lists about 63,000 clones; around 81% were seen once. This specimen was PBMCs, taken around atezolizumab (anti-PD-L1) treatment. These receptors all stem from a man aged 65-85 years with urothelial cancer.

The J gene is TRBJ1-1, the V gene TRBV5-6; no clear D gene. Trimming stripped 2 bases from V and 3 bases from J, with 14 bases between. CDR3 length equals 15 residues. CDR1 is SGHDT, CDR2 YYEEEE, per germline. The CDR3 coding sequence is TGTGCCAGCAGCTTCATCGACGGGAAATACACTGAAGCTTTCTTT. It yields the protein CASSFIDGKYTEAFF.

The chain combines TRBV5-1 with TRBJ2-1; 8 bases line up with TRBD2. The CDR3 has 14 residues. After removal of 2 bases from V and 9 bases from J, the junction contained 7 bases not matched to a gene. Germline-derived CDR1 and CDR2 are SGHRS and YFSETQ. The CDR3 loop is CASSFERELSEQFF. The CDR3 DNA reads as TGCGCCAGCAGCTTTGAGCGGGAGTTGAGTGAGCAGTTCTTC.

The chain links TRBV11-2 to TRBJ1-5; 8 bases align to TRBD1. The germline gives CDR1 SGHAT, CDR2 FQNNGV. The CDR3 contains 14 residues. Trimming at V came to 1 base and at J to 6 bases, leaving 2 bases not matched to a gene. The CDR3: CASSLGTGPQPQHF. The CDR3 nucleotides are TGTGCCAGCAGCTTAGGGACAGGGCCTCAGCCCCAGCATTTT.

The J gene is TRBJ1-3, the V gene TRBV30; D is undetermined. Looked up from germline, CDR1 is GTSNPN and CDR2 is SVGIG (reference sequence). Trimming stripped 4 bases from V and 0 bases from J, with 10 bases between. CDR3 size: 14 residues. The chain's CDR3 is CAWTLDFSGNTIYF. As DNA, the CDR3 is TGTGCCTGGACGCTTGACTTCTCTGGAAACACCATATATTTT.

V usage is TRBV30 and J usage is TRBJ1-5; D not certain. From germline, CDR1 is GTSNPN and CDR2 SVGIG (reference sequence). The CDR3 is 13 amino acids. The V gene lost 1 base and the J gene lost 11 bases, with 15 bases spanning the gap. CDR3: CAWSGGSGVAQHF. CDR3 coding DNA: TGTGCCTGGAGTGGAGGGTCGGGTGTTGCCCAGCATTTT.

The chain combines TRBV7-6 with TRBJ1-3; the match to TRBD1 covers 8 bases. The CDR3 has 18 residues. Germline trimming cut 4 bases from V and 0 bases from J; bases unmatched to any gene: 11. The germline CDR1 and CDR2 sequences are SGHVS and FNYEAQ. This chain's CDR3 is CASSSLPGQGFSGNTIYF. CDR3 sequence (DNA): TGTGCCAGCAGCTCCCTCCCAGGACAGGGTTTCTCTGGAAACACCATATATTTT.

The rearrangement uses TRBV14 and TRBJ2-7, with D possibly matching TRBD2 (6 bases). Germline loops: CDR1 SGHDN, CDR2 FVKESK. The V and J ends lost 0 bases and 3 bases respectively, with 12 bases between them. This CDR3 spans 15 amino acids. This chain's CDR3 is CASSQDSVAVYEQYF. In DNA, the CDR3 is TGTGCCAGCAGCCAAGATTCGGTAGCGGTCTACGAGCAGTACTTC. Full variable domain (remainder filled in from reference TRBV14 and TRBJ2-7): EAGVTQFPSHSVIEKGQTVTLRCDPISGHDNLYWYRRVMGKEIKFLLHFVKESKQDESGMPNNRFLAERTGGTYSTLKVQPAELEDSGVYFCASSQDSVAVYEQYFGPGTRLTVT.

V gene TRBV4-1 combines with J gene TRBJ2-6, with TRBD1 identical over 8 bases. This CDR3 comprises 15 residues. Losses at the gene ends were 1 base for V and 7 bases for J; bases not matched to a gene: 3. CDR1 and CDR2 (germline): MGHRA, YSYEKL. The CDR3 bases are TGCGCCAGCAGCCAAGGACAGGGGCTAGCCAACGTCCTGACTTTC. Translating gives CASSQGQGLANVLTF.

The rearrangement uses TRBV19 and TRBJ2-2; no clear D. This CDR3 is built from 13 residues. Trimming cost V 5 bases and J 9 bases, with 13 bases left between them. Germline V gives CDR1 LNHDA, CDR2 SQIVND (reference sequence). Written as DNA, the CDR3 is TGTGCCAGTAGTGATCACAAGTACCGGGAGCTGTTTTTT. Protein sequence: CASSDHKYRELFF.

This rearrangement joins TRBV5-1 to TRBJ2-1; D remains ambiguous. The CDR3 runs to 16 residues. The V gene's germline CDR1 is SGHRS and CDR2 YFSETQ. Trimming removed 0 bases from V and 0 bases from J, with 10 bases in between. Here the CDR3 reads CASSLAQVNSYNEQFF. The CDR3, as DNA: TGCGCCAGCAGCTTGGCCCAGGTGAACTCCTACAATGAGCAGTTCTTC.

J is TRBJ2-7 and V is TRBV10-1; TRBD2 is a possible D gene (6 bases). This CDR3 is built from 14 residues. Trimming stripped 3 bases from V and 7 bases from J, with 16 bases between. Looked up from germline, CDR1 is WNHNN and CDR2 is SYGVQD (reference sequence). This CDR3 reads CASSDSASREEQYF. The CDR3 DNA is TGCGCCAGCAGTGACTCAGCCAGCCGGGAGGAGCAGTACTTC.

V usage is TRBV6-5 and J usage is TRBJ2-7, with 10 nucleotides matching TRBD2. This CDR3 has 15 amino acids. After removal of 6 bases from V and 0 bases from J, the junction contained 5 bases not matched to a gene. In germline, CDR1 is MNHEY, CDR2 SVGAGI. The CDR3 sequence is CASRWASGSSYEQYF. The CDR3 DNA reads as TGTGCCAGCAGATGGGCTAGCGGGAGCTCCTACGAGCAGTACTTC.

The V and J genes are TRBV21-1 and TRBJ2-7; no check of the table's D call, TRBD2, against the DNA was made. TRBV21-1 is an annotated pseudogene. The CDR3 is 19 residues long. The CDR3 DNA follows: TGTGCCAGCAGCAAAGCGAGGGTCCCTAGCGGGAAAGGGACCTACGAGCAGTACTTC. It is translated as CASSKARVPSGKGTYEQYF.

The chain is built from TRBV7-9 and TRBJ1-4; TRBD1 agrees at 7 bases. CDR1 SEHNR and CDR2 FQNEAQ come from the germline V gene (reference sequence). The V segment lost 1 base and the J segment 1 base; nucleotides outside the gene matches: 6. The CDR3 runs to 17 residues. The CDR3 region is CASSLGTGLETNEKLFF. For the CDR3, the DNA is TGTGCCAGCAGCTTAGGGACAGGTCTCGAAACTAATGAAAAACTGTTTTTT.

The rearrangement links TRBV5-5 to TRBJ1-1; TRBD1 is a possible D gene (6 bases). Germline assignment: CDR1 SGHKS and CDR2 YYEKEE (reference sequence). The CDR3 is 14 amino acids. V was cut by 0 bases and J by 1 base, with 7 bases left in between. In DNA, the CDR3 is TGTGCCAGCAGCTTGGGGACAGCGAACACTGAAGCTTTCTTT. Residues: CASSLGTANTEAFF.

In its sample, this clone was seen a few times. The V call is TRBV10-1, the J call TRBJ2-1; D might be TRBD1 (5 bases). This CDR3 is built from 15 residues. Trimming shortened V by 3 bases and J by 5 bases, and 14 bases separated the two germline ends. Per the germline V gene, CDR1 is WNHNN and CDR2 is SYGVQD (reference sequence). CDR3 loop: CASSEPGQGNNEQFF. CDR3 nucleotides: TGCGCCAGCAGTGAACCAGGACAAGGGAACAATGAGCAGTTCTTC.

CDR3 sequence (DNA): TGTGCCAGCTCACCACCCCCCACCTACAATGAGCAGTTCTTC. Its translation is CASSPPPTYNEQFF. This rearrangement joins TRBV18 to TRBJ2-1; D not resolved. The CDR3 totals 14 residues. Between the trimmed V and J ends, which lost 0 bases and 2 bases, there was a span of 5 bases. Germline V gene data show CDR1 as KGHSH and CDR2 as LQKENI.

This chain uses TRBV5-6 with TRBJ2-2; 7 bases align to TRBD1. Germline V lookup: CDR1 SGHDT, CDR2 YYEEEE. This CDR3 has 14 amino acids. Trimming took 4 bases from V and 13 from J; bases not matched to a gene: 13. The CDR3 DNA reads TGTGCCAGCAGCCCGACAGGGTCTTTTCGAGGGCTGTTTTTT. This encodes CASSPTGSFRGLFF.